This section outlines one TCR beta chain sequence together with its context. What antigen it recognizes has not been identified. No base quality values were provided; no much bigger clone lies one nucleotide off. Each collaborating institution followed its own protocols to collect whole blood in K2EDTA tubes. Collaborator samples were shipped for TCRbeta analysis as frozen whole blood, isolated PBMCs, or DNA extracted from either sample type. Sequences MNHEY (CDR1) and SMNVEV (CDR2) are obtained from the germline V gene (reference sequence). Its CDR3 holds 17 amino acids, cysteine through phenylalanine. Here the CDR3 DNA is all that survives: 51 bases in frame from base 1. Trimmed from V: 3 bases; trimmed from J: 2 bases; junction bases lacking a gene match: 6. The entry originates in a study of blood T cell repertoires in COVID-19 (dated by TCRdb to the early 2020s). In the study overall: Samples from collaborators originated in the United States, Italy and Spain and spanned both the acute and convalescent phases of COVID-19. The prospective study material was composed of cDNA or gDNA derived from T cells, B-cell-depleted T cells, or PBMCs. Subjects who had been exposed to COVID-19, were actively infected with it, or had recovered from it provided the deeply sampled blood TCRbeta repertoires that made up the dataset. HLA class I and class II types, where available, came from metadata supplied by the sample provider rather than from assay-based typing. Nearly every sample came with metadata listing a de-identified subject ID, COVID-19 status, age in years and sex. A freely available public database, intended as a resource for researchers studying the immune response to SARS-CoV-2, is where the repertoires were released. The samples were drawn from two sources: the first 160 participants of the ongoing ImmuneRACE study, and 1,200 or so subjects contributed by 6 global collaborators. The full study reports these points: Clinical and demographic metadata were provided uncurated, with the amount varying by source and participant.

TCRbeta CDR3 regions were amplified from genomic DNA by means of the immunoSEQ Assay, a bias-controlled multiplex PCR. In the authors' own workflow: The number of nucleated cells in each sample was estimated by amplification of reference gene primers within the assay. Sequence reads were collapsed and filtered to measure the absolute abundance of every unique TCRbeta CDR3 rearrangement. For each sample, productive Simpson clonality was calculated by taking the square root of Simpson's diversity index across productive rearrangements. Drawn from immuneACCESS, this table holds only the in-frame rearrangements with V and J called that TCRdb kept. Clones are partly lost; checked studies trace under half to an unresolved V gene and leave the rest unexplained. The V and J calls and clone size come from that table; D and trimming were worked out from the DNA. Present in this sample are fewer than 300,000 clones, under 90% of which were seen just once. The top ten clones comprise around 2.9% of the sample.

The source of this sequence is a woman aged 18-29 years with acute or convalescent COVID-19. The V and J segments used are TRBV27 and TRBJ2-7; TRBD2 aligns with 14 central bases. The sample taken for sequencing was peripheral blood. Here is the DNA: TGTGCCAGCAGTTTCGGGACTAGCGGGAGTTCAGCCTACGAGCAGTACTTC. This is translated as CASSFGTSGSSAYEQYF.